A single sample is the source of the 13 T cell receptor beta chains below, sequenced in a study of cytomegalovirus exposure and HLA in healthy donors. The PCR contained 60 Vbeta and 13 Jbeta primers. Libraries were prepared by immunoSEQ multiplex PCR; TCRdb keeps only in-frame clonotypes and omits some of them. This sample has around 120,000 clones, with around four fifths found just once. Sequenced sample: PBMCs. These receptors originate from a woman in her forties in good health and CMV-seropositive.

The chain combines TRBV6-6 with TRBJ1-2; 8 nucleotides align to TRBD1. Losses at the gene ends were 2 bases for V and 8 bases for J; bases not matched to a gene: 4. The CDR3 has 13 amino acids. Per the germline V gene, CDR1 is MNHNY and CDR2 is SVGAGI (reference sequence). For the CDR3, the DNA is TGTGCCAGCAGTTACCAGGGGGCGGGAGGCTACACCTTC. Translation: CASSYQGAGGYTF.

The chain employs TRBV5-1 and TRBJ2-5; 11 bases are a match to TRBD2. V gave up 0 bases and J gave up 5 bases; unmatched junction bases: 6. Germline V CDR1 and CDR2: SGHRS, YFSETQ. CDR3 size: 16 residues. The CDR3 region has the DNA TGCGCCAGCAGCTTGGTTGTTAGCGGGGGGGCGGAGACCCAGTACTTC. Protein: CASSLVVSGGAETQYF.

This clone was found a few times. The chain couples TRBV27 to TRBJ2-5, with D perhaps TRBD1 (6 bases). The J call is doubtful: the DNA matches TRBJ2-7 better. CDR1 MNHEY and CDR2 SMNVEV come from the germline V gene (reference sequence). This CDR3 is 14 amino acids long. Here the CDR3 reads CASSYGTFPYEQYF. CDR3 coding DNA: TGTGCCAGCAGTTACGGGACATTTCCCTACGAGCAGTACTTC.

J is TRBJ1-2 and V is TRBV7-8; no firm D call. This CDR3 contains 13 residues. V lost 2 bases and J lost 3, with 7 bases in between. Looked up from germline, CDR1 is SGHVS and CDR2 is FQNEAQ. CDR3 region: CASSLQADYGYTF. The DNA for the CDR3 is TGTGCCAGCAGCTTACAGGCTGACTATGGCTACACCTTC.

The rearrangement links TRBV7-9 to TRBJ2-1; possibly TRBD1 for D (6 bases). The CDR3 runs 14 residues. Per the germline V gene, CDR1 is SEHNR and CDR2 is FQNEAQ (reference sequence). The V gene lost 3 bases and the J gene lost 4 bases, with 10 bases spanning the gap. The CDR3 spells CASSFRDIYNEQFF. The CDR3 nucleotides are TGTGCCAGCAGCTTTCGGGACATTTACAATGAGCAGTTCTTC.

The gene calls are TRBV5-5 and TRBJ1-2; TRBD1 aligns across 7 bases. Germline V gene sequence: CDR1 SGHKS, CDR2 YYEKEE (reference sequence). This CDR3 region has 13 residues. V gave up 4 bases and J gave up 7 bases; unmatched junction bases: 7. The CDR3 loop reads CASSVTGSFGYTF. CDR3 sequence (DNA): TGTGCCAGCAGCGTGACAGGGTCGTTTGGCTACACCTTC.

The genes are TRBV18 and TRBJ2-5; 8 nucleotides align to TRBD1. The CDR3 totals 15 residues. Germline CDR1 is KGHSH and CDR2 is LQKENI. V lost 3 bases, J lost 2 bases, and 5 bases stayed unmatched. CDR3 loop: CASSPRQGSQETQYF. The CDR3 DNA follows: TGTGCCAGCTCACCGCGACAGGGGAGTCAAGAGACCCAGTACTTC. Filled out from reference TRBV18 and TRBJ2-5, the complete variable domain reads NAGVMQNPRHLVRRRGQEARLRCSPMKGHSHVYWYRQLPEEGLKFMVYLQKENIIDESGMPKERFSAEFPKEGPSILRIQQVVRGDSAAYFCASSPRQGSQETQYFGPGTRLLVL.

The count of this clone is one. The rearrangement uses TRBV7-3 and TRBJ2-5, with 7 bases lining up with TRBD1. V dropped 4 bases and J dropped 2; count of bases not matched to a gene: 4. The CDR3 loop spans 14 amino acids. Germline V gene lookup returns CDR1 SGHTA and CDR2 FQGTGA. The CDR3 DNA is TGTGCCAGCAGCTCGGACAGGACTCAAGAGACCCAGTACTTC. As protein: CASSSDRTQETQYF. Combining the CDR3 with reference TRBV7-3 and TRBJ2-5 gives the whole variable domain GAGVSQTPSNKVTEKGKYVELRCDPISGHTALYWYRQSLGQGPEFLIYFQGTGAADDSGLPNDRFFAVRPEGSVSTLKIQRTERGDSAVYLCASSSDRTQETQYFGPGTRLLVL.

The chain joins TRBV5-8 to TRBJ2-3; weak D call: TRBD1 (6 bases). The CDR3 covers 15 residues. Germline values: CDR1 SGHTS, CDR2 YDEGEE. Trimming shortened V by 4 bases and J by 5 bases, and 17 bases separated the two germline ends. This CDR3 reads CASSRGQLGGDTQYF. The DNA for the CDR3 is TGTGCCAGCAGCCGCGGACAGTTAGGGGGAGATACGCAGTATTTT.

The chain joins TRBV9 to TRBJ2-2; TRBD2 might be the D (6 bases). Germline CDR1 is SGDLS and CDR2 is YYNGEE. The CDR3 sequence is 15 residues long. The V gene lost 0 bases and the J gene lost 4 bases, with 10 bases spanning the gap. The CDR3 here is CASSVATEGTGELFF. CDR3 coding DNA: TGTGCCAGCAGCGTAGCTACGGAGGGCACCGGGGAGCTGTTTTTT.

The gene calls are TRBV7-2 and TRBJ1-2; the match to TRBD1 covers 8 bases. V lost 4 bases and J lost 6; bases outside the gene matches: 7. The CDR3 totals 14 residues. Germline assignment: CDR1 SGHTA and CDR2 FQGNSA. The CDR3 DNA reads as TGTGCCAGCAGCTATACACAGGGGGGCGATGGCTACACCTTC. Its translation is CASSYTQGGDGYTF.

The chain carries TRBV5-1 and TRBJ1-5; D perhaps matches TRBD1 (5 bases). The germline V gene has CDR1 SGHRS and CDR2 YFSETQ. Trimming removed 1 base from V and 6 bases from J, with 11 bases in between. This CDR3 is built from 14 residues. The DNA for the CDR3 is TGCGCCAGCAGCTTGACCGGGGGAGGTCAGCCCCAGCATTTT. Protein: CASSLTGGGQPQHF. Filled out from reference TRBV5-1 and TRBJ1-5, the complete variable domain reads KAGVTQTPRYLIKTRGQQVTLSCSPISGHRSVSWYQQTPGQGLQFLFEYFSETQRNKGNFPGRFSGRQFSNSRSEMNVSTLELGDSALYLCASSLTGGGQPQHFGDGTRLSIL.

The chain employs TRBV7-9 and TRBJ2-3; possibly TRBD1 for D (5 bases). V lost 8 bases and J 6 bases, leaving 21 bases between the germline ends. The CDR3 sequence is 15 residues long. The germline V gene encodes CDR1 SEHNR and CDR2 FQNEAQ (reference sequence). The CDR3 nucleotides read TGTGCCAGCGCACTACTGGGGCGAGTCTGGGATACGCAGTATTTT. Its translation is CASALLGRVWDTQYF. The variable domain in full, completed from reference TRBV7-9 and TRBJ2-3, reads DTGVSQNPRHKITKRGQNVTFRCDPISEHNRLYWYRQTLGQGPEFLTYFQNEAQLEKSRLLSDRFSAERPKGSFSTLEIQRTEQGDSAMYLCASALLGRVWDTQYFGPGTRLTVL.